These 21 T cell receptor beta chains originate from one sample sequenced in a study of T cells in Graves' hyperthyroidism and ophthalmopathy. TCR beta CDR3 regions were amplified from RNA. First-round RT-PCR of the TCR CDR3 relied on the HTBI primer set. MiXCR, applied by TCRdb to the multiplex PCR reads, yields one record per CDR3 protein. The repertoire holds hundreds of thousands of distinct CDR3 sequences, 20% seen once, with 40% to 50% in the top ten. The sample was blood. Receptors originate from a man aged 40-49 years with Graves' ophthalmopathy.

This clonotype was picked up a small number of times. V usage is TRBV20-1 and J usage is TRBJ2-1; D possibly matches TRBD1 or TRBD2 (10 bases each). Germline CDR1 is DFQATT and CDR2 is SNEGSKA (reference sequence). CDR3 size: 19 residues. CDR3 DNA sequence: TGCAGCTTCAGACAGGGGGCAGGCGTTCTAGCGGGAGACTTCAATGAGCAGTTCTTC. This sequence encodes CSFRQGAGVLAGDFNEQFF.

This chain uses TRBV2 with TRBJ1-2; 11 bases fit TRBD1. The CDR3 is 14 amino acids. Germline CDR1 SNHLY, CDR2 FYNNEI. The V gene end was trimmed by 6 bases and the J gene end by 8 bases; junction bases not matched to a gene: 8. DNA for the CDR3: TGTGCCAGCAGAGGGACAGGGGGACACTTGGGCTACACCTTC. Its protein is CASRGTGGHLGYTF.

In this sample, this clonotype turned up many times. The chain combines TRBV9 with TRBJ1-1; D ambiguous. The germline CDR1 and CDR2 sequences are SGDLS and YYNGEE. The CDR3 has 13 amino acids. The V and J ends lost 0 bases and 4 bases respectively, with 7 bases between them. The CDR3 reads CASSVGEFTEAFF. The CDR3 DNA reads TGTGCCAGCAGCGTAGGTGAGTTCACTGAAGCTTTCTTT.

This clonotype appeared a few times. This chain uses TRBV6-2 or TRBV6-3 with TRBJ1-5; a possible D gene is TRBD1 (6 bases). Germline values: CDR1 MNHEY, CDR2 SVGEGT. The CDR3 spans 14 residues. V lost 2 bases, J lost 3 bases, and 8 bases lay in between. The CDR3 region is CASSYRDTNQPQHF. CDR3 DNA: TGTGCCAGCAGTTACCGGGACACCAATCAGCCCCAGCATTTT.

The rearrangement joins TRBV12-5 to TRBJ2-2; D call uncertain. The CDR3 totals 14 residues. Germline lookup yields CDR1 LGHNT and CDR2 FRNRAP. Trimming took 1 base from V and 4 from J, leaving 7 bases between them. CDR3 in amino acids: CASGLEGATGELFF. For the CDR3, the DNA is TGTGCTAGTGGTTTGGAGGGCGCCACCGGGGAGCTGTTTTTT.

The CDR3 DNA reads TGTGCCACCAGCAGAGTGCGACAGGGGGTTTCTGGGGCCAACGTCCTGACTTTC. It encodes CATSRVRQGVSGANVLTF. The chain joins TRBV15 to TRBJ2-6; 9 nucleotides line up with TRBD1. V lost 1 base and J lost 1; bases outside the gene matches: 5. Germline CDR1 is LNHNV and CDR2 is YYDKDF (reference sequence). The CDR3 is 18 amino acids.

A few counts support this clonotype. V and J are TRBV20-1 and TRBJ2-5, with 7 bases identical to TRBD1. The V and J ends lost 0 bases and 5 bases, in that order; junction bases with no gene match: 9. Germline-derived CDR1 and CDR2 are DFQATT and SNEGSKA (reference sequence). This CDR3 region has 15 residues. The CDR3 nucleotides are TGCAGTGCTAGAGAGTACAGGGGTGAGGGGGAGACCCAGTACTTC. This gives the protein CSAREYRGEGETQYF.

This sequence joins TRBV27 and TRBJ2-1, with 9 bases fitting TRBD1. Looked up from germline, CDR1 is MNHEY and CDR2 is SMNVEV (reference sequence). The CDR3 spans 15 residues. The V segment lost 9 bases and the J segment 3 bases; nucleotides outside the gene matches: 9. CDR3 sequence (DNA): TGTGCCAGTGTCCGGGGGACAGGGCGCTACAATGAGCAGTTCTTC. Translated: CASVRGTGRYNEQFF.

This clonotype was seen more than once but under ten times. The rearrangement links TRBV9 to TRBJ2-1, with D tentatively TRBD1 or TRBD2 (6 bases each). The germline CDR1 and CDR2 sequences are SGDLS and YYNGEE. The CDR3 sequence is 20 residues long. The germline V and J ends were trimmed by 0 bases and 0 bases, with 22 bases remaining between them. The chain's CDR3 is CASSVEGRGFSGSSYNEQFF. CDR3 sequence (DNA): TGTGCCAGCAGCGTAGAAGGTAGGGGGTTTAGCGGAAGCTCCTACAATGAGCAGTTCTTC.

This clonotype was picked up a small number of times. This rearrangement joins TRBV28 to TRBJ2-1; 9 nucleotides line up with TRBD2. Germline V gene lookup returns CDR1 MDHEN and CDR2 SYDVKM. V lost 5 bases, J lost 8 bases, and 10 bases stayed unmatched. The CDR3 sequence is 15 residues long. CDR3 loop: CASSVHLGTSYEQFF. The CDR3 DNA sequence: TGTGCCAGCAGTGTCCACCTCGGGACTAGCTATGAGCAGTTCTTC.

V is TRBV11-3 and J is TRBJ2-2; D ambiguous. CDR3 length: 14 amino acids. CDR1 SGHNT and CDR2 YENEEA come from the germline V gene. Trimming stripped 3 bases from V and 2 bases from J, with 7 bases between. The CDR3 nucleotides read TGTGCCAGCAGCTTGCCTAGTAACACCGGGGAGCTGTTTTTT. Its protein product is CASSLPSNTGELFF. Looking up the rest from reference TRBV11-3 and TRBJ2-2 gives the full variable domain: EAGVVQSPRYKIIEKKQPVAFWCNPISGHNTLYWYLQNLGQGPELLIRYENEEAVDDSQLPKDRFSAERLKGVDSTLKIQPAELGDSAVYLCASSLPSNTGELFFGEGSRLTVL.

V gene TRBV5-6 combines with J gene TRBJ1-1; D gene unclear. CDR3 size: 15 residues. V lost 0 bases, J lost 2 bases, and 11 bases lay in between. The germline V gene encodes CDR1 SGHDT and CDR2 YYEEEE. CDR3 residues: CASSLVSRLNTEAFF. CDR3 DNA sequence: TGTGCCAGCAGCTTGGTATCCAGACTTAACACTGAAGCTTTCTTT. The full variable domain, its missing parts supplied by reference TRBV5-6 and TRBJ1-1, is DAGVTQSPTHLIKTRGQQVTLRCSPKSGHDTVSWYQQALGQGPQFIFQYYEEEERQRGNFPDRFSGHQFPNYSSELNVNALLLGDSALYLCASSLVSRLNTEAFFGQGTRLTVV.

There are a few counts of this clonotype. CDR3 sequence (DNA): TGTGCCAGCAGCTCCGAGAAGCACACTGAAGCTTTCTTT. This translates into CASSSEKHTEAFF. J is TRBJ1-1 and V is TRBV7-9; D remains unclear. CDR3 length equals 13 residues. The V end lost 4 bases, the J end lost 3 bases, and 9 bases lay between the germline ends. The germline V gene encodes CDR1 SEHNR and CDR2 FQNEAQ (reference sequence). Looking up the rest from reference TRBV7-9 and TRBJ1-1 gives the full variable domain: DTGVSQNPRHKITKRGQNVTFRCDPISEHNRLYWYRQTLGQGPEFLTYFQNEAQLEKSRLLSDRFSAERPKGSFSTLEIQRTEQGDSAMYLCASSSEKHTEAFFGQGTRLTVV.

A remark on this clonotype: This sequence may be a read error, since a much larger clone differs from it by one base. The chain couples TRBV2 to TRBJ1-5; D call uncertain. The CDR3 loop spans 12 amino acids. CDR1 SNHLY and CDR2 FYNNEI come from the germline V gene. The CDR3 bases are TGTACCAGCAGTGGGGAATCAGTGCCCCAGCATTTT. Translating it yields CTSSGESVPQHF.

The sample holds many counts of this clonotype. This chain connects TRBV18 to TRBJ1-3, with D perhaps matching TRBD1 (5 bases). V was cut by 1 base and J by 4 bases, with 11 bases left in between. The CDR3 is made up of 15 amino acids. CDR1 is KGHSH and CDR2 is LQKENI in the germline V gene. The CDR3 sequence: CASSPRTGLGNTIYF. The CDR3 DNA sequence: TGTGCCAGCTCACCACGCACGGGGCTCGGAAACACCATATATTTT.

This rearrangement joins TRBV9 to TRBJ2-3, with no clear D. Trimming removed 4 bases from V and 0 bases from J, with 9 bases in between. Per germline, CDR1 SGDLS and CDR2 YYNGEE. The CDR3 is 14 residues long. In DNA, the CDR3 is TGTGCCAGCAGCTCGAGAATTAGCACAGATACGCAGTATTTT. Its translation: CASSSRISTDTQYF.

The chain carries TRBV10-3 and TRBJ1-3, with 8 bases identical to TRBD1. The germline V gene encodes CDR1 ENHRY and CDR2 SYGVKD. J lost 3 bases, V lost 4 bases, and 5 bases had no gene match. The CDR3 consists of 15 residues. The CDR3: CAISVGQGRGNTIYF. In DNA form, the CDR3 reads TGTGCCATCAGTGTTGGACAGGGCCGTGGAAACACCATATATTTT.

Only a few counts were recorded for this clonotype. The chain has TRBV28 and TRBJ2-1, with 9 bases fitting TRBD2. Trimming cost V 11 bases and J 6 bases; bases outside gene matches: 5. The CDR3 sequence is 12 residues long. The germline gives CDR1 MDHEN, CDR2 SYDVKM. CDR3 nucleotides: TGTGCCCTAGGAGCGGGGGGCAATGAGCAGTTCTTC. Translated, it gives CALGAGGNEQFF.

This clonotype was seen a single time. This rearrangement joins TRBV20-1 to TRBJ1-2, with D possibly being TRBD1 (5 bases). CDR3 length: 16 amino acids. Germline V gene sequence: CDR1 DFQATT, CDR2 SNEGSKA (reference sequence). V was cut by 4 bases and J by 3 bases, with 21 bases left in between. CDR3 in DNA: TGCAGTGCTACCAGACAGCCTCAACTTGGGGACTATGGCTACACCTTC. It codes for CSATRQPQLGDYGYTF.

This clonotype was seen a handful of times. V usage is TRBV5-6 and J usage is TRBJ2-5; 12 nucleotides agree with TRBD2. The CDR3 is 15 amino acids. Germline V CDR1 and CDR2: SGHDT, YYEEEE. Trimming at V came to 6 bases and at J to 2 bases, leaving 5 bases not matched to a gene. CDR3 region: CASKTSGSDQETQYF. The CDR3 coding sequence is TGTGCCAGCAAGACTAGCGGGAGTGATCAAGAGACCCAGTACTTC.

This clonotype was seen just once. The chain carries TRBV12-3 or TRBV12-4 and TRBJ1-4; 9 nucleotides agree with TRBD1. The CDR3 contains 15 residues. The V and J ends lost 3 bases and 8 bases, in that order; junction bases with no gene match: 7. For the CDR3, the DNA is TGTGCCAGCAGTTTTACAGGGGGCGAGAAGGAAAAACTGTTTTTT. It specifies CASSFTGGEKEKLFF.